This T cell receptor (beta chain) was recorded in a study of radiotherapy plus CTLA-4 blockade in lung cancer. On the study more broadly: Objective responses were seen in around 17% of patients, disease control in approximately 30%. Regarding the study as a whole: Blood TCR clones of tumor origin expanded after radiotherapy plus ipilimumab.

The sample holds one count of this clone. Its cognate antigen is unknown. Chemo-refractory metastatic non-small-cell lung cancer patients underwent focal radiation alongside CTLA-4 blockade with ipilimumab. This CDR3 region has 14 residues. CDR1 SGHVS and CDR2 FQNEAQ come from the germline V gene. Trimming removed 3 bases from V and 1 base from J, with 9 bases in between. The protocol was immunoSEQ multiplex PCR, while the TCRdb copy is restricted to in-frame clones and leaves out a portion. The sample lists some 60,000 clones; approximately 76% were seen once. This TCR derives from a human donor with non-small cell lung cancer who had a complete response to radiotherapy plus ipilimumab. The starting material was peripheral blood, obtained from a patient treated with radiotherapy plus ipilimumab. The genes are TRBV7-8 and TRBJ1-1, with a weak D call TRBD1 (6 bases). The CDR3 region has the DNA TGTGCCAGCAGCTTGGGACATTCGAACACTGAAGCTTTCTTT. This encodes CASSLGHSNTEAFF.